This T cell receptor beta chain was documented in a study of blood T cell repertoires in COVID-19. The CDR3 is made up of 15 amino acids. Deletions cut 6 bases from V and 2 bases from J, with 14 bases between. CDR1 is MNHEY, CDR2 SVGAGI, per germline. Clones were read by immunoSEQ multiplex PCR, and TCRdb kept only the in-frame ones, dropping some. The sample lists roughly 200,000 clones; 84% were seen once. The TCR originated in a man aged 50 to 59 with active or convalescent COVID-19. Material: peripheral blood. The chain recombines TRBV6-5 with TRBJ2-1, with D possibly being TRBD1 (6 bases). Here the CDR3 reads CASRWRGDTYNEQFF. Written as DNA, the CDR3 is TGTGCCAGCAGATGGAGAGGGGACACCTACAATGAGCAGTTCTTC.